These 11 T cell receptor beta chains came from one sample sequenced in a study of early T cells in non-severe SARS-CoV-2 infection. TCRdb independently ran MiXCR on the 5' RACE reads; one entry per CDR3 protein. The data hold approximately 31,000 distinct CDR3 sequences, with 5% to 6% observed a single time. Specimen: whole blood. All receptors come from an adult who was a healthcare worker with PCR-confirmed SARS-CoV-2 infection or an uninfected control (not recorded which).

J is TRBJ1-5 and V is TRBV12-3 or TRBV12-4, with TRBD1 matching over 7 bases. This CDR3 contains 16 residues. J gave up 1 base and V 3 bases, and 6 bases lay outside the gene matches. As DNA, the CDR3 is TGTGCCAGCAGTTTCAGACAGGGCGTGAGCAATCAGCCCCAGCATTTT. This gives the protein CASSFRQGVSNQPQHF.

This clonotype occurred many times. The rearrangement joins TRBV7-9 to TRBJ2-7; 7 bases match TRBD2. The CDR3 contains 15 residues. Germline lookup yields CDR1 SEHNR and CDR2 FQNEAQ (reference sequence). V lost 2 bases, J lost 1 base, and 5 bases stayed unmatched. The CDR3 is CASSLWWEGSYEQYF. Here the CDR3 DNA reads TGTGCCAGCAGCTTATGGTGGGAGGGGTCCTACGAGCAGTACTTC.

This clonotype was seen more than once but under ten times. This rearrangement joins TRBV28 to TRBJ1-2; TRBD1 is a possible D gene (5 bases). The V and J ends lost 3 bases and 4 bases respectively, with 15 bases between them. This CDR3 comprises 15 residues. Germline V lookup: CDR1 MDHEN, CDR2 SYDVKM. CDR3 sequence (DNA): TGTGCCAGCAGTTTTACAGGAGTCGCAGGCTATGGCTACACCTTC. As protein: CASSFTGVAGYGYTF.

The chain is built from TRBV5-1 and TRBJ2-3; maybe TRBD2 (5 bases). V shed 0 bases and J shed 6 bases, with 14 bases lying between them. CDR3 length equals 15 residues. Germline CDR1 is SGHRS and CDR2 is YFSETQ. CDR3 DNA: TGCGCCAGCAGCTTGGACGGTGCCTCGGGGGATACGCAGTATTTT. It encodes CASSLDGASGDTQYF.

The sample holds a few counts of this clonotype. V gene TRBV6-5 combines with J gene TRBJ2-1; 14 bases are a match to TRBD2. Losses at the gene ends were 6 bases for V and 5 bases for J; bases not matched to a gene: 9. Germline lookup yields CDR1 MNHEY and CDR2 SVGAGI. The CDR3 consists of 17 residues. In DNA, the CDR3 is TGTGCCAGCAGCCGACTAGCGGGAGGGTTCGAGGACAATGAGCAGTTCTTC. Translated: CASSRLAGGFEDNEQFF.

This clonotype came up a few times. The chain carries TRBV20-1 and TRBJ2-1; TRBD1 might be the D (5 bases). V lost 3 bases and J 0 bases, leaving 15 bases between the germline ends. The germline V gene has CDR1 DFQATT and CDR2 SNEGSKA (reference sequence). The CDR3 runs to 16 residues. CDR3 sequence reads: CSASQGTQSSYNEQFF. CDR3 coding DNA: TGCAGTGCTAGTCAGGGAACGCAAAGCTCCTACAATGAGCAGTTCTTC.

Ten or more counts support this clonotype. CDR3 amino acids: CASRPGASYEQYF. Written as DNA, the CDR3 is TGTGCCAGCAGGCCCGGGGCCTCCTACGAGCAGTACTTC. The chain recombines TRBV6-6 with TRBJ2-7; D could derive from TRBD1 or TRBD2 (5 bases each). The CDR3 runs 13 residues. Per germline, CDR1 MNHNY and CDR2 SVGAGI (reference sequence). V lost 6 bases, J lost 0 bases, and 9 bases lay in between.

This clonotype has just a few counts. The J gene is TRBJ1-1, the V gene TRBV20-1, with 7 bases matching TRBD1. The CDR3 has 14 residues. Germline loops: CDR1 DFQATT, CDR2 SNEGSKA (reference sequence). V was clipped by 6 bases and J by 1 base; unmatched bases: 8. In DNA, the CDR3 is TGCAGTGCCAAACCGGGGACAGCGAACACTGAAGCTTTCTTT. It translates to CSAKPGTANTEAFF.

At least ten counts were recorded for this clonotype. At one boundary the junction diverges from the germline segment, which might be a read error. The V call is TRBV18, the J call TRBJ1-5; 7 bases agree with TRBD1. The CDR3 consists of 13 residues. From germline, CDR1 is KGHSH and CDR2 LQKENI. The CDR3 reads CASSPQGNQPQHF. The CDR3 DNA reads as TGTGCCAGCTCTCCACAGGGGAATCAGCCCCAGCATTTT.

V usage is TRBV6-1 and J usage is TRBJ1-1; unclear D gene. Germline CDR1 reads MNHNS; CDR2 reads SASEGT. This CDR3 contains 14 residues. The ends were cut back, 7 bases at V and 8 bases at J, with 20 bases in the middle. CDR3: CASTLGPNLPEAFF. In DNA, the CDR3 is TGTGCCAGCACCCTAGGGCCCAATCTCCCCGAAGCTTTCTTT.

In its sample, this clonotype was seen a few times. The rearrangement links TRBV20-1 to TRBJ2-1; 8 bases align to TRBD2. Germline V gives CDR1 DFQATT, CDR2 SNEGSKA (reference sequence). The J segment lost 7 bases and the V segment lost 5 bases, leaving 10 bases of the junction unmatched. This CDR3 is 14 amino acids long. CDR3 loop: CSAVLAASGNEQFF. CDR3 in DNA: TGCAGTGCTGTACTAGCGGCAAGTGGGAATGAGCAGTTCTTC.